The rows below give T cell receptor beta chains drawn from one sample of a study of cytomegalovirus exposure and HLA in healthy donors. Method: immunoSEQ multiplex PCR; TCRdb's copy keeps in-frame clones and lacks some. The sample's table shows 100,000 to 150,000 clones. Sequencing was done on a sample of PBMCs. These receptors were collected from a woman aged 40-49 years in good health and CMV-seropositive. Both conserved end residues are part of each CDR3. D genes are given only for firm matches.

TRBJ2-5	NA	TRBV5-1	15	CAGSLSSGGQETQYF	TGCGCCGGCAGCTTGAGTTCCGGGGGCCAAGAGACCCAGTACTTC
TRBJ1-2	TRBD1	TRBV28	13	CAIRTGSNYGYTF	TGTGCCATCCGGACAGGGTCCAACTATGGCTACACCTTC
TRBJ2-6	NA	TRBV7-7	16	CASSPSQGSGANVLTF	TGTGCTAGCAGCCCCTCCCAGGGCTCTGGGGCCAACGTCCTGACTTTC
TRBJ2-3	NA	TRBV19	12	CASASITDTQYF	TGTGCCAGCGCTAGTATTACAGATACGCAGTATTTT
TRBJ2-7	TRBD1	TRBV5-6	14	CASRSGQGVREQYF	TGTGCCAGCAGGTCGGGACAGGGGGTCAGGGAGCAGTACTTC
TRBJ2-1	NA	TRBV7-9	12	CASTPSFHEQFF	TGTGCCAGTACCCCCAGTTTCCATGAGCAGTTCTTC
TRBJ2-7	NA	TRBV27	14	CASSLSTGSYEQYF	TGTGCCAGCAGTTTATCGACAGGCTCCTACGAGCAGTACTTC
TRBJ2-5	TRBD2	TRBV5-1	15	CASSLKIAGDETQYF	TGCGCCAGCAGCTTAAAGATAGCGGGAGATGAGACCCAGTACTTC
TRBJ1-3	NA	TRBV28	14	CASSPQGLGNTIYF	TGTGCCAGCAGTCCTCAGGGGTTAGGGAACACCATATATTTT
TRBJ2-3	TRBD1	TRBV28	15	CASSSVTGAGDTQYF	TGTGCCAGCAGTTCCGTGACAGGGGCGGGAGATACGCAGTATTTT
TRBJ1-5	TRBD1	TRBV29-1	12	CSVAGQGKPQHF	TGCAGCGTTGCTGGACAGGGTAAACCCCAGCATTTT
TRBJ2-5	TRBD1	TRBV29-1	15	CSVEIHRGRGETQYF	TGCAGCGTTGAAATACACAGGGGGCGCGGGGAGACCCAGTACTTC
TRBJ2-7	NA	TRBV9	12	CASSGTSYEQYF	TGTGCCAGCAGCGGAACTAGCTACGAGCAGTACTTC
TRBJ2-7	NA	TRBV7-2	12	CASSSTAYEQYF	TGTGCCAGCAGCTCAACGGCCTACGAGCAGTACTTC
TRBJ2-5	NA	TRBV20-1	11	CSASVSETQYF	TGCAGTGCTAGCGTATCAGAGACCCAGTACTTC
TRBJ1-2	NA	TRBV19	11	CASTANYGYTF	TGTGCCAGTACAGCTAACTATGGCTACACCTTC
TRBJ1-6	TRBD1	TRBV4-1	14	CASSQEHRGSPLHF	TGCGCCAGCAGCCAAGAGCACAGGGGTTCACCCCTCCACTTT
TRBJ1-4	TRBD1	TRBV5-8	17	CASSFGTGFGWSEKLFF	TGTGCCAGCAGCTTCGGGACAGGGTTTGGTTGGAGTGAAAAACTGTTTTTT
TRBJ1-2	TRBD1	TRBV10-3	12	CAISTGTVGYTF	TGTGCCATCAGTACCGGGACAGTTGGCTACACCTTC
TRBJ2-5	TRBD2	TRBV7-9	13	CASSFGEGETQYF	TGTGCCAGCAGCTTTGGGGAGGGGGAGACCCAGTACTTC
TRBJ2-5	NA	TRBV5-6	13	CASSLSVSETQYF	TGTGCCAGCAGCTTGTCAGTCTCCGAGACCCAGTACTTC
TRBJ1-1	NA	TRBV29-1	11	CSVDRATEAFF	TGCAGCGTTGATAGAGCCACTGAAGCTTTCTTT
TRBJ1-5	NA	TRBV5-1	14	CASSLGHPNQPQHF	TGCGCCAGCAGCTTGGGACATCCCAATCAGCCCCAGCATTTT
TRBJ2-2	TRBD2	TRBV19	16	CASSLGLAGSGGELFF	TGTGCCAGTAGTCTCGGACTAGCGGGCTCGGGCGGGGAGCTGTTTTTT
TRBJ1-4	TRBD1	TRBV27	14	CASTRTGFNEKLFF	TGTGCCAGCACCCGGACAGGGTTCAATGAAAAACTGTTTTTT
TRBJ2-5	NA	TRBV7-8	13	CASSLDGGQTQYF	TGTGCCAGCAGCTTAGACGGGGGGCAGACCCAGTACTTC
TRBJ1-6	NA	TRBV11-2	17	CASSLEGGQGFGSPLHF	TGTGCCAGCAGCTTAGAAGGAGGTCAGGGGTTTGGTTCACCCCTCCACTTT
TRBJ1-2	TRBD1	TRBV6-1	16	CASSDHQDRADYGYTF	TGTGCCAGCAGTGACCACCAGGACAGGGCGGACTATGGCTACACCTTC
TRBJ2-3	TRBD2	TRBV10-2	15	CASSERLAGGDTQYF	TGCGCCAGCAGTGAGCGCCTAGCGGGAGGGGATACGCAGTATTTT
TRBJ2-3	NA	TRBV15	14	CATSRDLGSDTQYF	TGTGCCACCAGCAGAGATCTGGGCTCAGATACGCAGTATTTT
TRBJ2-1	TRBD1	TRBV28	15	CASSLRTGLGHEQFF	TGTGCCAGCAGTCTGAGGACAGGGTTAGGGCATGAGCAGTTCTTC
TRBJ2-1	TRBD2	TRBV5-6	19	CASSRGVGLAAISYNEQFF	TGTGCCAGCAGCCGGGGGGTAGGACTAGCGGCCATCTCCTACAATGAGCAGTTCTTC
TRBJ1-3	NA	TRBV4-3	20	CASSQDLGGTGSHPGNTIYF	TGCGCCAGCAGCCAAGATCTAGGGGGAACAGGGTCTCACCCTGGAAACACCATATATTTT
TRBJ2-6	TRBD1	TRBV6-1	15	CATDRGSSGANVLTF	TGTGCCACCGACAGGGGGAGCTCTGGGGCCAACGTCCTGACTTTC
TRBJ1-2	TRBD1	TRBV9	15	CASSVSRGPNYGYTF	TGTGCCAGCAGCGTATCGAGGGGGCCTAACTATGGCTACACCTTC
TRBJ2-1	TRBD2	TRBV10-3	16	CAISVRWEGPYNEQFF	TGTGCCATCAGTGTGAGGTGGGAGGGCCCCTACAATGAGCAGTTCTTC
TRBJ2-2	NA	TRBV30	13	CAWSLRNTGELFF	TGTGCCTGGAGCCTTCGGAACACCGGGGAGCTGTTTTTT
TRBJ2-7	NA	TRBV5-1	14	CASSSPQGPYEQYF	TGCGCCAGCAGCTCCCCACAGGGCCCCTACGAGCAGTACTTC
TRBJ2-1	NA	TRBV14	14	CASSLTGYPNEQFF	TGTGCCAGCAGCCTAACGGGGTACCCCAATGAGCAGTTCTTC
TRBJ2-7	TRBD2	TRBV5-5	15	CASSLAPSGSYEQYF	TGTGCCAGCAGCTTGGCCCCTAGCGGCTCCTACGAGCAGTACTTC
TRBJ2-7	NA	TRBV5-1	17	CASSLDPGRGSFYEQYF	TGCGCCAGCAGCTTGGATCCGGGGAGGGGGTCTTTCTACGAGCAGTACTTC